This T cell receptor (beta chain) was captured by sequencing in a study of blood T cells in healthy people across ages (dated by TCRdb to between 2015 and 2016). Notes on the research overall: In model experiments, template switching captured roughly one uniquely barcoded TCR beta cDNA molecule for every two T cells. Age-related changes in TCR beta repertoire diversity were measured in the study by deep sequencing normalized with unique cDNA molecular identifiers. To avoid experimental bias, donors of different ages were randomly spread across the sequencing lanes. Two additional independent replicas of 1 million unique cDNA reads from the same blood draw were analyzed for two donors (one aged 18 to 29 and one aged 80 or older). Four age groups were formed from the donors: young (average about 15 years), middle-aged (approximately 40), aged (62) and long-lived (around 82).

Donors were a few dozen systemically healthy Caucasian individuals from Russia aged roughly 6 to 90 years. Approximately 9.3 milliliters of peripheral blood were drawn from each donor into EDTA-treated Vacutainer tubes. Ficoll-Paque density-gradient centrifugation was used to isolate PBMCs, with at least 6.5 million obtained per sample. Trizol reagent was used to extract total RNA from the PBMCs, yielding at least 6 micrograms per sample. For every donor, flow cytometry on a PBMC aliquot measured the percentage of naive CD45RAhigh/CD27high T cells. On the study overall, not on this receptor specifically: Compared with the aged group, the long-lived group had more naive CD4+ T cells, fewer expanded clones and increased TCR diversity, a pattern suggesting age selection. Observed TCR beta diversity correlated strongly with the percentage of naive T cells measured by flow cytometry. Because the CMV infection status of the donors was unknown, age-related changes in expanded clonotypes may potentially have been confounded. Bulk unsorted PBMC profiling prevented conclusive comparison of naive and antigen-experienced compartments. Estimates of total diversity based on one million sequenced T cells were regarded as lower bounds and as underestimates. As age increased, observed TCR beta diversity per million T cells dropped in a roughly linear way, and a significant reduction was already evident by age 40.

About this clonotype itself: Its specific antigen is unknown. Base-call qualities are not available, and no considerably larger clone is one nucleotide away.

Libraries came from 5' RACE. The sequencer listed for this sample is Illumina HiSeq 2500. The second PCR ran for about 6 to 11 cycles and used a J-beta primer mix along with a sample-barcoded 5' primer. A unique molecular identifier was introduced onto each TCR beta cDNA molecule by a template-switch 5' adaptor carrying 12 random nucleotides. Each sample yielded at least 3 million CDR3-containing paired-end reads. The Mint cDNA synthesis kit, primed by a TRBC-specific oligonucleotide, was used to synthesize first-strand cDNA from all RNA. All cDNA was treated with uracil-DNA glycosylase and then went through a first 18-cycle PCR with the universal primers M1SS and BC2_uni_R. Processing in the source paper ran as follows. Each sample was normalized by randomly selecting 1 million high-quality reads, each carrying a distinct molecular identifier. Instead of being binned into consensus sequences, reads with shared molecular identifiers were discarded. MiTCR, set to a Q25 quality threshold and the strictest error-elimination algorithm, was used for CDR3 identification, clonotype clustering and error correction. A nonparametric unseen species model using Euler transformation provided a lower-bound estimate of total TCR beta diversity. TCRdb trimmed the raw reads at Q25, called clones with MiXCR and kept productive beta chains. Rows with one shared CDR3 protein collapse into an entry with the most common genes and DNA. TCRdb, not the original authors, processed these V and J calls. The sample includes around 870,000 distinct CDR3 sequences, with less than 35% observed a single time. The ten largest make up approximately 15% of the sample.

CDR3 length: 17 amino acids, cysteine to phenylalanine. The read is trimmed to its CDR3 DNA, 51 bases read in frame from base 1. CDR1 and CDR2 are read off the germline V gene as SGHAT and FQNNGV. Germline trimming amounts to 3 bases on V and 1 base on J, with 8 as the count of junction bases outside the gene matches. The TCR was taken from an elderly woman in good health. The chain is encoded by TRBV11-2 joined to TRBJ2-5; 10 bases in the middle match TRBD2. Sequenced material: blood. The DNA sequence is as follows: TGTGCCAGCAGCTTGGGGAAAGCGGGGGGGCCCCAAGAGACCCAGTACTTC. It translates as CASSLGKAGGPQETQYF.